The 8 T cell receptor beta chains below were found in one sample sequenced in a study of cytomegalovirus exposure and HLA in healthy donors. PCR involved 60 Vbeta and 13 Jbeta primers. TCRdb keeps only in-frame clones here, not all; method: immunoSEQ multiplex PCR. The sample includes some 130,000 clones, 66% of them seen just once. The specimen sequenced was PBMCs. The receptors were sampled from a human donor in good health.

The chain uses TRBV18 and TRBJ2-2; possibly TRBD1 for D (6 bases). V was shortened by 3 bases and J by 3 bases, with 14 bases between the two germline ends. The germline gives CDR1 KGHSH, CDR2 LQKENI. The CDR3 loop spans 16 amino acids. CDR3 sequence (DNA): TGTGCCAGCTCACCCTACACAGGGCTGGACACCGGGGAGCTGTTTTTT. Amino acids: CASSPYTGLDTGELFF.

The rearrangement joins TRBV6-6 to TRBJ2-2; a weak D match, TRBD1 (6 bases). V lost 2 bases and J lost 6, with 7 bases in between. CDR1 is MNHNY, CDR2 SVGAGI, per germline (reference sequence). CDR3 length: 13 amino acids. The CDR3: CASSYQGPGELFF. Written as DNA, the CDR3 is TGTGCCAGCAGTTACCAGGGGCCCGGGGAGCTGTTTTTT.

The chain carries TRBV5-1 and TRBJ2-7; maybe TRBD2 (5 bases). The V end lost 4 bases, the J end lost 0 bases, and 11 bases lay between the germline ends. The CDR3 length is 14 residues. CDR1 SGHRS and CDR2 YFSETQ come from the germline V gene. The CDR3 loop reads CASSDTGSSYEQYF. As DNA, the CDR3 is TGCGCCAGCAGCGATACTGGGAGCTCCTACGAGCAGTACTTC.

This chain connects TRBV7-2 to TRBJ2-5; no definite D call. The closer fit of TRBJ2-7 to the DNA end suggests the J call may be wrong. CDR1 is SGHTA and CDR2 is FQGNSA in the germline V gene. This CDR3 spans 13 amino acids. Written as DNA, the CDR3 is TGTGCCAGCACCCCATATAGCCCCTACGAGCAGTACTTC. This sequence encodes CASTPYSPYEQYF.

CDR3 bases: TGTGCCAGCAGCACAGGCTACGAGCAGTACTTC. Its protein is CASSTGYEQYF. The V gene is TRBV7-9, the J gene TRBJ2-7, with D perhaps TRBD1 (5 bases). CDR1 is SEHNR, CDR2 FQNEAQ, per germline (reference sequence). The CDR3 contains 11 residues. Trimming left V 5 bases short and J 3 bases short, with 5 bases between.

This clone appeared once. The CDR3 is CATDPGGTGISYNEQFF. DNA for the CDR3: TGTGCCACCGATCCGGGAGGGACAGGGATTTCCTACAATGAGCAGTTCTTC. The V and J genes are TRBV15 and TRBJ2-1, with TRBD1 as a possible D gene (9 bases). V dropped 8 bases and J dropped 1 base, with 21 bases sitting between them. In germline, CDR1 is LNHNV, CDR2 YYDKDF (reference sequence). The CDR3 length is 17 residues.

This clone was seen a single time. V gene TRBV18 combines with J gene TRBJ2-7; tentatively, D is TRBD2 (6 bases). CDR3 length: 14 residues. The V and J ends lost 0 bases and 0 bases respectively, with 6 bases between them. CDR1 is KGHSH, CDR2 LQKENI, per germline. In DNA, the CDR3 is TGTGCCAGCTCACCACCGGAGGGCTCCTACGAGCAGTACTTC. The encoded protein is CASSPPEGSYEQYF.

This clone has only one observation. V is TRBV27 and J is TRBJ2-1, with 9 positions matching TRBD2. The CDR3 totals 16 residues. The germline V gene encodes CDR1 MNHEY and CDR2 SMNVEV (reference sequence). Trimming at V came to 1 base and at J to 3 bases, leaving 4 bases not matched to a gene. DNA for the CDR3: TGTGCCAGCAGTTTATTAGCGGGAGATCTCTACAATGAGCAGTTCTTC. Amino acid sequence: CASSLLAGDLYNEQFF.